What follows are 5 T cell receptor beta chains derived from one specimen sequenced in a study of human T cells and chemical hapten exposure. The time point: pre-sensitization, week 0. Treatment indicated: therapeutic diphenylcyclopropenone sensitization with weekly scalp DPC. Each CDR3 protein gets one entry after TCRdb re-called the RACE reads with MiXCR. This sample has 300,000 to 400,000 distinct CDR3 sequences, with more than 4.5% found just once. Here the sequenced sample was whole blood, taken in connection with sensitization to the hapten diphenylcyclopropenone (DPC). The receptors were sampled from a woman in her forties or fifties with alopecia areata. Some clones in this sample may be carry-over from other donors' samples.

The chain uses TRBV28 and TRBJ2-1, with D perhaps given as TRBD1 or TRBD2 (5 bases each). The CDR3 has 14 residues. V lost 5 bases, J lost 9 bases, and 17 bases lay in between. Germline CDR1 is MDHEN and CDR2 is SYDVKM. CDR3 bases: TGTGCCAGCAGTACTTTAGGGGAGAGGGGTGAGCAGTTCTTC. It specifies CASSTLGERGEQFF.

At least ten counts were recorded for this clonotype. The chain links TRBV7-2 to TRBJ2-7; D is unclear. In germline, CDR1 is SGHTA, CDR2 FQGNSA. The CDR3 sequence is 12 residues long. V was trimmed by 2 bases and J by 3 bases, leaving 5 bases between them. CDR3 protein: CASSLNIYEQYF. CDR3 in DNA: TGTGCCAGCAGCTTAAACATCTACGAGCAGTACTTC.

This clonotype was found many times. The chain combines TRBV4-3 with TRBJ1-5, with D unclear. Trimming removed 2 bases from V and 7 bases from J, with 12 bases in between. The CDR3 consists of 14 residues. Germline CDR1 reads LGHNA; CDR2 reads YSLEER. The CDR3 DNA reads as TGCGCCAGCAGCCAAAATCGAATCGGACAGCCCCAGCATTTT. Translation gives CASSQNRIGQPQHF.

This clonotype was counted many times. The rearrangement joins TRBV5-6 to TRBJ2-5; D may be TRBD2 (6 bases). This CDR3 comprises 15 residues. CDR1 and CDR2 from the germline V gene are SGHDT and YYEEEE. V was pared by 3 bases and J by 3 bases, with 15 bases between. The CDR3 DNA follows: TGTGCCAGCAGCTCCCCTGGAGGGGAAAAAGAGACCCAGTACTTC. This sequence encodes CASSSPGGEKETQYF.

A few counts support this clonotype. The chain has TRBV5-6 and TRBJ2-5; TRBD1 or TRBD2 may be the D gene (6 bases each). There are 17 residues in the CDR3. Trimming pared 0 bases from V and 1 base from J, leaving 16 bases between. Per germline, CDR1 SGHDT and CDR2 YYEEEE. The CDR3 nucleotides are TGTGCCAGCAGCTTGGAACGGGGGCTGACTTTCCAAGAGACCCAGTACTTC. Its protein product is CASSLERGLTFQETQYF. The whole variable domain, filled in from reference TRBV5-6 and TRBJ2-5, reads DAGVTQSPTHLIKTRGQQVTLRCSPKSGHDTVSWYQQALGQGPQFIFQYYEEEERQRGNFPDRFSGHQFPNYSSELNVNALLLGDSALYLCASSLERGLTFQETQYFGPGTRLLVL.